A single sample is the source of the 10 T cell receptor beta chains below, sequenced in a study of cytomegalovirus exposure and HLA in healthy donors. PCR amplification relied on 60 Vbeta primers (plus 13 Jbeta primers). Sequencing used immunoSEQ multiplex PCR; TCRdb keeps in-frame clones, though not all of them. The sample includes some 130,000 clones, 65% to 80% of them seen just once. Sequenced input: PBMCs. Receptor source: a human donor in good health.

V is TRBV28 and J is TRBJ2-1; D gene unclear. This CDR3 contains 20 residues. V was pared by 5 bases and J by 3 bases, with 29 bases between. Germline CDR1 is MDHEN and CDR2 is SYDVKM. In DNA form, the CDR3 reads TGTGCCAGCAGTCGCCCCCCACCTACGCTAGATATCAAACACTACAATGAGCAGTTCTTC. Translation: CASSRPPPTLDIKHYNEQFF.

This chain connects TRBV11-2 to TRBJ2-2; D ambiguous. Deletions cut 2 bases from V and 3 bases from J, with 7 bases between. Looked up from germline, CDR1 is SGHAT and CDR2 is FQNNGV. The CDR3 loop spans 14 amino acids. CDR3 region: CASSLLVDTGELFF. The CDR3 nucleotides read TGTGCCAGCAGCTTATTGGTAGACACCGGGGAGCTGTTTTTT.

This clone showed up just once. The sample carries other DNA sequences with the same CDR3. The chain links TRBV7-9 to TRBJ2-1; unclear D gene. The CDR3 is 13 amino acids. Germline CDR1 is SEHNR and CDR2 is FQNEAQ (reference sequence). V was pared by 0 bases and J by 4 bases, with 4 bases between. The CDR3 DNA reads TGTGCCAGCAGCTTAGCTTCGTACAATGAGCAGTTCTTC. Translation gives CASSLASYNEQFF.

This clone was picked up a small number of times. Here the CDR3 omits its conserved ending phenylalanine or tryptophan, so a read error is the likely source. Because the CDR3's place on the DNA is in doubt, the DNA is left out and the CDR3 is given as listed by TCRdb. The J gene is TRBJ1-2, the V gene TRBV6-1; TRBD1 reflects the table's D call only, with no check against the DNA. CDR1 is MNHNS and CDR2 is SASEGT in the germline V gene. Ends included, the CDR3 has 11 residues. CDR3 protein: CASTLLGDNSL.

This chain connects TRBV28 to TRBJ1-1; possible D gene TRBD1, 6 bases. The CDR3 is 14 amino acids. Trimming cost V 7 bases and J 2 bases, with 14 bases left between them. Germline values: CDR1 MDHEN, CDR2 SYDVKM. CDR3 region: CASTFTGINTEAFF. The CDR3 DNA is TGTGCCAGCACCTTCACAGGGATAAACACTGAAGCTTTCTTT.

The CDR3 DNA is TGTGCCAGCAGGGCCGGACTAGCGGTGTCCTACGAGCAGTACTTC. It yields the protein CASRAGLAVSYEQYF. The genes are TRBV6-5 and TRBJ2-7; 10 positions match TRBD2. The CDR3 sequence is 15 residues long. J lost 1 base, V lost 6 bases, and 6 bases had no gene match. Germline CDR1 MNHEY, CDR2 SVGAGI.

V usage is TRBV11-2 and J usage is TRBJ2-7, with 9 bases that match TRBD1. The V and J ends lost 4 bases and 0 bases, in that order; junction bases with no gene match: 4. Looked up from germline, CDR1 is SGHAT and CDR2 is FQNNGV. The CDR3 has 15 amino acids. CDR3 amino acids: CASSSQGAGSYEQYF. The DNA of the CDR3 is TGTGCCAGCAGCTCACAGGGGGCCGGCTCCTACGAGCAGTACTTC.

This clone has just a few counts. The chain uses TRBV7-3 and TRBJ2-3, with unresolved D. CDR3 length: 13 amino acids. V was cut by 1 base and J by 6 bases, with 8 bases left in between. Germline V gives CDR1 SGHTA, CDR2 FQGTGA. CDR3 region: CASSLNQDDTQYF. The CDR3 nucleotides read TGTGCCAGCAGCTTAAATCAGGATGATACGCAGTATTTT.

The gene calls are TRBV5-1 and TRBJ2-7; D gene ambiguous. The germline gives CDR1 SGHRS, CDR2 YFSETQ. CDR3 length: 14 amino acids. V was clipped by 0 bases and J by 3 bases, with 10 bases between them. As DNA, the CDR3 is TGCGCCAGCAGCTTGGGTAGATATAACTACGAGCAGTACTTC. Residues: CASSLGRYNYEQYF.

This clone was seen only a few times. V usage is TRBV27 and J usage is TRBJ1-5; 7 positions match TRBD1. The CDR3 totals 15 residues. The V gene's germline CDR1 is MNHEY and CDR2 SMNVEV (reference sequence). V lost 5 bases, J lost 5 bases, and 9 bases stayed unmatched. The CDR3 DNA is TGTGCCAGCAGTCTGACAGGGACGCTGCATCAGCCCCAGCATTTT. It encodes CASSLTGTLHQPQHF.